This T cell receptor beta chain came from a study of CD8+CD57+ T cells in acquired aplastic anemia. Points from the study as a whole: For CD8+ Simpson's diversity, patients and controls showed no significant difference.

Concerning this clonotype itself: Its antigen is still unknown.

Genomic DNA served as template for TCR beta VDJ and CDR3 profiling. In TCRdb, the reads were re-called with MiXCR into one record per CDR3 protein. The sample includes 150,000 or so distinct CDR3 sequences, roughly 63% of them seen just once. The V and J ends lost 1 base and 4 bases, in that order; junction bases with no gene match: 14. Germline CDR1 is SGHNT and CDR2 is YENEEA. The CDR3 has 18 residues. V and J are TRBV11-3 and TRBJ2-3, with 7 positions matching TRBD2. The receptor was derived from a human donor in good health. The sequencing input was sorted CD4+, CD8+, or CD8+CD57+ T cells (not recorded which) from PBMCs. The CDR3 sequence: CASSLVSTVGRMADTQYF. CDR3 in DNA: TGTGCCAGCAGCTTAGTAAGCACAGTCGGGAGGATGGCAGATACGCAGTATTTT.